Here is one T cell receptor beta chain with its context. This clonotype was detected many times. The antigen it recognizes is unknown. The sample holds no much larger clone one base away, and base qualities are not on file. V is reduced by 7 bases and J by 4 bases, leaving a spacing of 17 bases between them. The germline V gene (reference sequence) supplies CDR1 MNHEY and CDR2 SMNVEV. Counted from cysteine to phenylalanine, this CDR3 has 15 amino acids. The sequence is cut down to CDR3 DNA, 45 bases in frame from base 1. These data are taken from a study of human T cells and chemical hapten exposure (dated by TCRdb to the early 2020s). In terms of the full investigation: Libraries were pooled for sequencing, and variation in per-sample TCR yields was attributed mainly to small differences in library volumes within the pool. Peripheral blood TCR repertoire changes were tracked in vivo in alopecia patients during primary and secondary sensitization to the hapten diphenylcyclopropenone (DPC). Both TCR alpha and TCR beta chains were sequenced from each blood RNA sample.

On the study overall, not on this receptor specifically: The number of TCRs above 1 in 1000 frequency did not change with DPC sensitization; there was no evidence of global repertoire structure alterations. After repeated subsampling, changes were observed in the strength of the expansion versus patch-test correlation and in the threshold at which the correlation became significant.

Total RNA was isolated from unfractionated whole blood collected in Tempus Blood RNA tubes. As TCR sequencing controls, five healthy volunteers were used, with blood taken at day 0, 2 weeks and 6 weeks. Receptor amplification or capture employed 5' RACE. Data came from an Illumina MiSeq. During library preparation, unique molecular identifiers were attached to individual cDNA molecules so that TCRs could be counted in a quantitative, reproducible way. As for how the authors treated the data: Samples had a median of roughly 100,000 TCRs, with a range from roughly 23,224 to 750,000. The Decombinator software suite was used to annotate V, J and CDR3 in the TCR reads. For the PS versus PT1 abundance plots, all samples were subsampled to the same number of TCRs (28,000). Expanded TCRs were defined as absent before sensitization and observed at least eight times at the 2-week time point. The public reads were quality trimmed at Q25 with fastp and then assembled into clones with MiXCR by TCRdb, keeping productive beta chains. CDR3 protein sequences are deduplicated, and each keeps its most common genes and DNA. Here the V and J calls rest on TCRdb's processing, not on the authors' analysis. This sample holds about 81,000 distinct CDR3 sequences; 7% to 8% were observed only once. Of the sample, over 2% falls within the top ten clones.

The receptor was derived from a male donor in good health. The chain is assembled from TRBV27 and TRBJ2-1; the D segment could be TRBD2, given 7 matching bases. The CDR3 reads as follows: CASTQGGGPYNEQFF. DNA sequence: TGTGCCAGCACCCAAGGGGGGGGCCCTTACAATGAGCAGTTCTTC.